Listed here is a single TCR beta chain. This sample was included in a study of regulatory T cells in long-lasting Graves disease. CDR3 length: 14 residues. Trimming cost V 4 bases and J 3 bases, with 13 bases left between them. The time point here: persistent/refractory GD, antithyroid drugs over 5 years with positive TRAb. There was RNA extracted from PBMCs, and the TCR library was made from it. Arm-PCR of CDR3 regions and iRepertoire HTBI primers were used to build TCR beta libraries. A single record per CDR3 protein comes from TCRdb applying MiXCR to the multiplex PCR reads. The sample contains about 660,000 distinct CDR3 sequences, around 32% of which appear only once.

The sequence was collected from a female donor with Graves disease. The chain has TRBV12-3 or TRBV12-4 and TRBJ2-7, with D perhaps being TRBD1 or TRBD2 (5 bases each). The sample in question was peripheral blood mononuclear cells (PBMCs), obtained when the disease was refractory, from a patient treated with antithyroid drugs. CDR3 DNA sequence: TGTGCCAGCAGTTCCGGGACCCCATTCTACGAGCAGTACTTC. Translating it yields CASSSGTPFYEQYF.